This TCR beta chain was recovered during a study of human T cells and chemical hapten exposure. Study background: Small pooled library volume differences chiefly drove per-sample TCR yield variation. Study conclusions and caveats: The number of TCRs over 1 in 1000 frequency stayed unchanged after DPC.

This clonotype was counted between two and nine times. Its antigen is not identified. Time point here: healthy volunteer bleed at 6 weeks. Researchers extracted total RNA from unfractionated whole blood. The library labeled individual cDNA molecules by adding unique molecular identifiers to them. In the original workflow: Samples had a median of around 88,000 TCRs, ranging about 20,000 to 750,000. In TCRdb, the RACE reads were re-called with MiXCR into one record per CDR3 protein. The V and J calls shown here were made by TCRdb, not taken from the authors' results. The sample carries approximately 79,000 distinct CDR3 sequences, 7% to 9% recorded once. This receptor was taken from a male donor in good health. Some clones in this sample may be carry-over from other donors' samples. The source material was whole blood.

The CDR3 sequence is CASSYGTGLIQYF. CDR3 in DNA: TGTGCCAGCAGTTACGGGACAGGGCTCATTCAGTACTTC. The V gene is TRBV6-5, the J gene TRBJ2-4; 9 bases fit TRBD1. Germline CDR1 is MNHEY and CDR2 is SVGAGI. J gave up 9 bases and V 2 bases, and 2 bases lay outside the gene matches. The CDR3 extends over 13 amino acids.